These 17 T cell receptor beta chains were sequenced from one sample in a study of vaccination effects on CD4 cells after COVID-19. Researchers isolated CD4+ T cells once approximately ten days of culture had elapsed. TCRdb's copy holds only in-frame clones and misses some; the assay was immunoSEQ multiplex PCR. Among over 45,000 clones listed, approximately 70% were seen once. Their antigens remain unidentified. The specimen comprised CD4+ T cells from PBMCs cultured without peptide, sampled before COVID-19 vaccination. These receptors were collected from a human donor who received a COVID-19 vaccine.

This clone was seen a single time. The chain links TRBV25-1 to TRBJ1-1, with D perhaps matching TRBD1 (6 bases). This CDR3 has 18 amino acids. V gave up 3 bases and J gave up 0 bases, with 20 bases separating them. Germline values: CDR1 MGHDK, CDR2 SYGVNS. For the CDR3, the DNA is TGTGCCAGCAGTGAGCCCGGGGGGGGCCGGAATTTGAACACTGAAGCTTTCTTT. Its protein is CASSEPGGGRNLNTEAFF.

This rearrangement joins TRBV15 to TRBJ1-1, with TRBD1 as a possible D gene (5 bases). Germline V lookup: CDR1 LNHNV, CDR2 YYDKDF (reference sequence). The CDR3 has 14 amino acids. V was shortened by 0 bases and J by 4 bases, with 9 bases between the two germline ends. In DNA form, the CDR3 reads TGTGCCACCAGCAGAGATCGGGGGAGCACTGAAGCTTTCTTT. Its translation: CATSRDRGSTEAFF.

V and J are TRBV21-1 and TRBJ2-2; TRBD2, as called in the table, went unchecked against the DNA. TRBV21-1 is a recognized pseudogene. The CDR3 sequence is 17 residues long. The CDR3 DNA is TGTGCCAGCAGCGAAGGTGGCGGGGGGGCCTTTCCCGGGGAGCTGTTTTTT. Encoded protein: CASSEGGGGAFPGELFF.

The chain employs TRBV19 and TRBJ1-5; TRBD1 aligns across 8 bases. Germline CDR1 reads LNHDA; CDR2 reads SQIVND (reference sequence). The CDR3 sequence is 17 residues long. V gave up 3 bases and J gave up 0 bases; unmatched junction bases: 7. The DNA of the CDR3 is TGTGCCAGTAGTATGGGGACAGGCGCGTATAGCAATCAGCCCCAGCATTTT. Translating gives CASSMGTGAYSNQPQHF.

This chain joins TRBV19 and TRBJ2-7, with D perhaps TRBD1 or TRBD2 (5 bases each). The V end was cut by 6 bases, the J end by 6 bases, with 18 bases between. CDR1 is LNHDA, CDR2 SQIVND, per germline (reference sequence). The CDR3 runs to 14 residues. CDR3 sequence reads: CASRSGQVPSEQYF. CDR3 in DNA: TGTGCCAGTAGATCGGGGCAGGTCCCCAGCGAGCAGTACTTC.

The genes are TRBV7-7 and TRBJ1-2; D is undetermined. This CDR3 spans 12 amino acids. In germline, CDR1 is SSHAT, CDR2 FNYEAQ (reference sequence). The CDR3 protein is CAPTTTDYGYTF. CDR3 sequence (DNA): TGTGCTCCCACGACGACTGATTATGGCTACACCTTC.

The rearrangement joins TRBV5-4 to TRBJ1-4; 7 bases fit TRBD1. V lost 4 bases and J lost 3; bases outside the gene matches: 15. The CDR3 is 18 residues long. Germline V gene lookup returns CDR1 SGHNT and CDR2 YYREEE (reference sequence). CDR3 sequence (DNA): TGTGCCAGCAGCCTTGGGACTTTAACCGGGACAGCTAATGAAAAACTGTTTTTT. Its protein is CASSLGTLTGTANEKLFF.

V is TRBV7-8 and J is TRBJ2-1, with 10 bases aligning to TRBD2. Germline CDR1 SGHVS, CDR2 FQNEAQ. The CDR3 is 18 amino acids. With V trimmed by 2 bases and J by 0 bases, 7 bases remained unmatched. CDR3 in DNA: TGTGCCAGCAGCTTACTAGCGGGGGCGGCTTCCTCCTACAATGAGCAGTTCTTC. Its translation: CASSLLAGAASSYNEQFF.

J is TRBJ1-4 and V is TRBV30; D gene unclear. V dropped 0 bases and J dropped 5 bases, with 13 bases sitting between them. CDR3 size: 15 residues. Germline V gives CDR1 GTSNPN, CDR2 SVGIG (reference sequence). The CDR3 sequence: CAWSVLASRNEKLFF. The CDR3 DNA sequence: TGTGCCTGGAGTGTATTGGCGAGTAGAAATGAAAAACTGTTTTTT.

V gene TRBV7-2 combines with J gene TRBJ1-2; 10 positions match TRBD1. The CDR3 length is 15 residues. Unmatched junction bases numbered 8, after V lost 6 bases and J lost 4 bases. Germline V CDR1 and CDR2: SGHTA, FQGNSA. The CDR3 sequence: CASRPTGTGVYGYTF. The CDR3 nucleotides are TGTGCCAGCAGACCCACCGGGACAGGGGTCTATGGCTACACCTTC.

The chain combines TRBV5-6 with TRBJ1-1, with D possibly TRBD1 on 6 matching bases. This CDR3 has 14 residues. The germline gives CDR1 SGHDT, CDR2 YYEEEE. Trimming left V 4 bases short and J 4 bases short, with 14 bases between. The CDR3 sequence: CASSIGTGLTEAFF. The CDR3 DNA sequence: TGTGCCAGCAGCATAGGAACAGGGCTCACTGAAGCTTTCTTT.

The CDR3 loop is CASSQGSGGLYEQYF. Here the CDR3 DNA reads TGCGCCAGCAGCCAAGGTAGCGGGGGGTTGTACGAGCAGTACTTC. The chain couples TRBV4-1 to TRBJ2-7; 10 nucleotides align to TRBD2. Germline lookup yields CDR1 MGHRA and CDR2 YSYEKL. After removal of 1 base from V and 4 bases from J, the junction contained 4 bases not matched to a gene. The CDR3 extends over 15 amino acids.

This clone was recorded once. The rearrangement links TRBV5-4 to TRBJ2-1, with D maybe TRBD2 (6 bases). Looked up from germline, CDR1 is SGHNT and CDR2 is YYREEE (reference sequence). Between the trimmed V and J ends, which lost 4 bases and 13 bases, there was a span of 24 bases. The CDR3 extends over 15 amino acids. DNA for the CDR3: TGTGCCAGCAGCACCACCCGCTTAGTCAGCGGGCCTCAGTTCTTC. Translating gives CASSTTRLVSGPQFF.

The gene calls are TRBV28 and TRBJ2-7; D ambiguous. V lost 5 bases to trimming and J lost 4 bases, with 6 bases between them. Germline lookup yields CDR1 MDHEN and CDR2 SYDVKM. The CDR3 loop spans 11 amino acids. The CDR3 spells CASSRSYEQYF. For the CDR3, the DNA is TGTGCCAGCAGTAGGTCTTACGAGCAGTACTTC. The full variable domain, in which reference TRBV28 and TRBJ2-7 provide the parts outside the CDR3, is DVKVTQSSRYLVKRTGEKVFLECVQDMDHENMFWYRQDPGLGLRLIYFSYDVKMKEKGDIPEGYSVSREKKERFSLILESASTNQTSMYLCASSRSYEQYFGPGTRLTVT.

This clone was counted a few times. CDR3 residues: CATSRDVTGGPSDTQYF. The CDR3 coding sequence is TGTGCCACCAGCAGAGATGTGACGGGGGGGCCATCAGATACGCAGTATTTT. The chain employs TRBV15 and TRBJ2-3; 8 nucleotides line up with TRBD2. Germline values: CDR1 LNHNV, CDR2 YYDKDF (reference sequence). CDR3 length: 17 amino acids. Trimming cost V 0 bases and J 4 bases; bases outside gene matches: 9.

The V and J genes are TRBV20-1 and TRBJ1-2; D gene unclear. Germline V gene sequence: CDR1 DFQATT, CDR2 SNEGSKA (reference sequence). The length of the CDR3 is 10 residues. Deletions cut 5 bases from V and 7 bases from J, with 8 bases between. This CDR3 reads CSAGSSGYTF. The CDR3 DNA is TGCAGTGCTGGATCTTCTGGCTACACCTTC.

The CDR3 loop reads CASSPGGNAFF. The CDR3, as DNA: TGTGCCAGCTCACCAGGAGGGAATGCTTTCTTT. The chain is built from TRBV18 and TRBJ1-1; the D is unclear. This CDR3 comprises 11 residues. The germline V gene encodes CDR1 KGHSH and CDR2 LQKENI. V lost 2 bases and J 11 bases, leaving 9 bases between the germline ends.